These 12 T cell receptor beta chains were sequenced from one sample in a study of tumor-infiltrating lymphocytes in primary liver carcinoma. From 500 to 600 ng of total RNA, TCR beta-specific cDNA was reverse-transcribed using a constant-region primer. Each TCR beta library was derived from three nested multiplex PCR rounds that employed slightly modified ARM-PCR. TRBV1-TRBV30 forward primers paired with a C-beta reverse primer were used in the first two PCR rounds, which ran approximately 10 cycles each. TCRdb reprocessed the multiplex PCR reads with MiXCR, giving one entry per CDR3 protein. This table holds about 310,000 distinct CDR3 sequences, approximately 60% found once. The blood RNA (from unsorted whole blood) was obtained, and germline DNA was also extracted. The sequenced sample was peripheral blood. All receptors come from a man in his forties with primary liver carcinoma and hepatitis B virus infection.

In the case of this clonotype: Since a much larger clone is just one base distant, this may be a read error. This sequence joins TRBV4-3 and TRBJ2-3; D remains unclear. This CDR3 contains 16 residues. Germline V gene data show CDR1 as LGHNA and CDR2 as YSLEER. This chain's CDR3 is CASNQGDLRGTDTQYF. CDR3 DNA sequence: TGCGCCAGCAACCAAGGTGATCTTCGGGGCACAGATACGCAGTATTTT.

In regard to this clonotype: A much larger clone differs from this one at a single base, so this may be a read error. This chain connects TRBV12-3 or TRBV12-4 to TRBJ2-5; D may be TRBD2 (6 bases). This CDR3 region has 15 residues. V was clipped by 1 base and J by 4 bases, with 13 bases between them. Here the CDR3 DNA reads TGTGCCAGCAGTTTAGGACTAGGCATGAGAGAGACCCAGTACTTC. This encodes CASSLGLGMRETQYF.

Regarding this clonotype: Mismatch with germline at one junction end may stem from a read error. This rearrangement joins TRBV10-1 to TRBJ1-2, with D unclear. This CDR3 contains 13 residues. CDR1 is WNHNN, CDR2 SYGVQD, per germline (reference sequence). The CDR3 sequence: CASSEDSNYDYTF. The CDR3 nucleotides are TGCGCCAGCAGTGAGGATTCTAACTATGACTACACCTTC.

This clonotype was detected many times. V and J are TRBV29-1 and TRBJ2-3; D remains ambiguous. The germline CDR1 and CDR2 sequences are SQVTM and ANQGSEA. The CDR3 runs to 11 residues. V lost 3 bases and J 3 bases, leaving 4 bases between the germline ends. DNA for the CDR3: TGCAGCGTTGATCTAACAGATACGCAGTATTTT. Its protein is CSVDLTDTQYF.

With regard to this clonotype: Since a much larger clone is just one base distant, this may be a read error. The V and J genes are TRBV4-1 and TRBJ1-1; D not certain. The CDR3 spans 16 residues. CDR1 and CDR2 (germline): MGHRA, YSYEKL. CDR3 amino acids: CTSSRNDHSGNTEAFF. CDR3 in DNA: TGCACCAGCAGCCGGAACGACCACAGCGGGAACACTGAAGCTTTCTTT.

On this clonotype: Being one base from a much bigger clone, this may be a read error. This sequence joins TRBV12-3 or TRBV12-4 and TRBJ2-7; unclear D gene. V lost 5 bases, J lost 2 bases, and 10 bases lay in between. The length of the CDR3 is 13 residues. CDR3 bases: TGTGCCAGCAGTCAACAGATCCCCTACGAGCAGTACTTC. Amino acid sequence: CASSQQIPYEQYF.

A single count supports this clonotype. Its ends do not fully match the called genes, so a read error is possible. This chain connects TRBV11-2 to TRBJ1-5; TRBD1 agrees at 9 bases. Germline lookup yields CDR1 SGHAT and CDR2 FQNNGV. There are 15 residues in the CDR3. The CDR3 DNA follows: TGTGTCAGCAGCCTGGACAGGGGCACCAATCAACCCCAGCATTTT. Translation: CVSSLDRGTNQPQHF.

With regard to this clonotype: This may arise from a read error, as a much more abundant clone is one base away. J is TRBJ2-2 and V is TRBV6-1, with a possible D match to TRBD2 (6 bases). The CDR3 runs 18 residues. CDR1 and CDR2 (germline): MNHNS, SASEGT. Trimming stripped 6 bases from V and 0 bases from J, with 20 bases between. The chain's CDR3 is CASRTFQTGTSNTGELFF. The CDR3 DNA is TGTGCCAGCAGGACTTTCCAGACCGGGACTTCGAACACCGGGGAGCTGTTTTTT.

This chain uses TRBV11-2 with TRBJ2-1; D gene unclear. The CDR3 is 12 residues long. Germline values: CDR1 SGHAT, CDR2 FQNNGV. The CDR3 is CANSVAYNEQFF. As DNA, the CDR3 is TGTGCTAACAGCGTAGCTTACAATGAGCAGTTCTTC.

The V gene is TRBV28, the J gene TRBJ2-7, with D possibly being TRBD1 (5 bases). Trimming removed 5 bases at V and 9 bases at J, with 17 bases between. Germline CDR1 and CDR2: MDHEN and SYDVKM. This CDR3 has 13 residues. The CDR3 reads CASSIFRVHGQYF. In DNA, the CDR3 is TGTGCCAGCAGTATATTCAGGGTTCACGGGCAGTACTTC.

At least ten counts were recorded for this clonotype. The rearrangement uses TRBV4-3 and TRBJ2-3; TRBD2 matches 10 bases. The V gene end was trimmed by 3 bases and the J gene end by 7 bases; junction bases not matched to a gene: 7. Germline values: CDR1 LGHNA, CDR2 YSLEER. The CDR3 runs to 15 residues. CDR3 sequence (DNA): TGCGCCAGCAGCCACCGGACTAGCGGTAAAAATACGCAGTATTTT. As protein: CASSHRTSGKNTQYF.

In regard to this clonotype: Since the CDR3 does not end with the conserved phenylalanine or tryptophan, this likely comes from a read error. The chain joins TRBV5-1 to TRBJ2-2; D is undetermined. Germline CDR1 SGHRS, CDR2 YFSETQ. This CDR3 comprises 15 residues. V dropped 0 bases and J dropped 1 base, with 7 bases sitting between them. In DNA form, the CDR3 reads TGCGCCAGCAGCTTGGCTGCACTGAACACCGGGGAGCTGTTTCTT. As protein: CASSLAALNTGELFL.